The 16 T cell receptor beta chains presented below share a single source sample, sequenced in a study of metastatic and nonmetastatic thyroid tumors. TCRdb re-analyzed the PCR reads using MiXCR. The repertoire holds 13,000 to 15,000 clones, 25% to 35% seen once, with 3.9% in the top ten. No treatment of any kind had been given to any patient before thyroid surgery. The sequenced sample was blood. The receptors were gathered from a female donor with papillary thyroid cancer or a benign thyroid nodule (not recorded which). Some clones in this sample may be carry-over from other donors' samples.

The rearrangement joins TRBV6-2 or TRBV6-3 to TRBJ2-5, with unresolved D. The germline CDR1 and CDR2 sequences are MNHEY and SVGEGT. Trimming left V 7 bases short and J 8 bases short, with 11 bases between. The length of the CDR3 is 11 residues. CDR3 sequence: CASILGDTQYF. The CDR3 DNA is TGTGCCAGCATCCTAGGAGATACCCAGTACTTC.

This clone was recorded once. The chain combines TRBV18 with TRBJ1-2; no definite D call. This CDR3 is 13 amino acids long. The ends were cut back, 2 bases at V and 4 bases at J, with 8 bases in the middle. Germline CDR1 reads KGHSH; CDR2 reads LQKENI. CDR3 protein: CASSPDLIYGYTF. The CDR3 nucleotides are TGTGCCAGCTCACCAGATCTAATCTATGGCTACACCTTC.

By sample fraction, this clone is medium-sized. V usage is TRBV25-1 and J usage is TRBJ1-2; D may be TRBD1 (5 bases). Germline CDR1 MGHDK, CDR2 SYGVNS. The CDR3 contains 11 residues. Deletions cut 2 bases from V and 8 bases from J, with 6 bases between. The CDR3 here is CASSEGGGYTF. In nucleotides, the CDR3 is TGTGCCAGCAGTGAAGGGGGGGGCTACACCTTC.

The DNA for the CDR3 is TGTGCCAGCAGTCCACACAGGGACCCCTACGAGCAGTACTTC. Protein product: CASSPHRDPYEQYF. V is TRBV28 and J is TRBJ2-7; tentative D call: TRBD1 (6 bases). The CDR3 is 14 amino acids. CDR1 is MDHEN, CDR2 SYDVKM, per germline. Between the trimmed V and J ends, which lost 5 bases and 2 bases, there was a span of 13 bases.

By sample fraction, this clone is medium-sized. The chain joins TRBV11-3 to TRBJ1-4, with D perhaps TRBD1 (5 bases). V lost 1 base, J lost 0 bases, and 9 bases lay in between. Germline V CDR1 and CDR2: SGHNT, YENEEA. The CDR3 length is 16 residues. The chain's CDR3 is CASSLGQISTNEKLFF. DNA for the CDR3: TGTGCCAGCAGCTTAGGACAGATTTCAACTAATGAAAAACTGTTTTTT.

This clone showed up many times. J is TRBJ2-3 and V is TRBV9; unclear D gene. V lost 0 bases and J lost 8, with 7 bases in between. CDR3 length equals 12 residues. The germline V gene has CDR1 SGDLS and CDR2 YYNGEE. CDR3 loop: CASSVGEGTQYF. CDR3 DNA sequence: TGTGCCAGCAGCGTAGGGGAAGGTACGCAGTATTTT. Full variable domain (rest looked up from reference TRBV9 and TRBJ2-3): DSGVTQTPKHLITATGQRVTLRCSPRSGDLSVYWYQQSLDQGLQFLIQYYNGEERAKGNILERFSAQQFPDLHSELNLSSLELGDSALYFCASSVGEGTQYFGPGTRLTVL.

The CDR3 sequence: CASSCGTVLEQYF. CDR3 sequence (DNA): TGTGCCAGCAGCTGCGGGACCGTTCTCGAGCAGTACTTC. This chain connects TRBV11-1 to TRBJ2-7; possible D gene TRBD2, 6 bases. The CDR3 is 13 amino acids. Germline loops: CDR1 SGHAT, CDR2 FQDESV (reference sequence). Between the trimmed V and J ends, which lost 4 bases and 6 bases, there was a span of 13 bases.

This clone was seen at least ten times. CDR3 DNA: TGCAGCGTCGGAGATCGGGGGACGGGACGGGGGGAGCAGTTCTTC. This codes for CSVGDRGTGRGEQFF. The chain uses TRBV29-1 and TRBJ2-1; D possibly corresponds to TRBD2 (6 bases). Germline V gene lookup returns CDR1 SQVTM and CDR2 ANQGSEA. The CDR3 length is 15 residues. Trimming left V 6 bases short and J 10 bases short, with 25 bases between.

This clone was found a few times. One junction end does not reproduce the germline sequence, and a read error may be involved. The chain has TRBV10-2 and TRBJ1-1, with D unclear. The CDR3 loop spans 14 amino acids. CDR1 and CDR2 (germline): WSHSY, SAAADI. CDR3 in DNA: TGCGCCATCAGTGAGTCGTCAGTCGACACTGAAGCTTTCTTT. This gives the protein CAISESSVDTEAFF.

With regard to this clone: Its ends do not fully match the called genes, so a read error is possible. This sequence joins TRBV5-1 and TRBJ2-1; 7 bases line up with TRBD2. From germline, CDR1 is SGHRS and CDR2 YFSETQ. The CDR3 totals 15 residues. The CDR3 nucleotides are TGCGCCAGCAGCCTCGGCGGGACTACACCCCAAGAGGTAAACTTC. Protein product: CASSLGGTTPQEVNF.

This clone showed up many times. V is TRBV5-6 and J is TRBJ2-6; D gene unclear. The CDR3 runs 17 residues. V gave up 1 base and J gave up 2 bases, with 13 bases separating them. From germline, CDR1 is SGHDT and CDR2 YYEEEE. In nucleotides, the CDR3 is TGTGCCAGCAGCTTGCGGCCCCCTAGTCCTGGGGCCAACGTCCTGACTTTC. Residues: CASSLRPPSPGANVLTF.

The V and J genes are TRBV7-2 and TRBJ2-7; 7 bases match TRBD2. This CDR3 comprises 15 residues. Germline CDR1 reads SGHTA; CDR2 reads FQGNSA. V shed 4 bases, J shed 1 base, and the junction held 7 bases outside the gene matches. The CDR3 loop reads CASSSGPGGSYEQYF. Written as DNA, the CDR3 is TGTGCCAGCAGCTCAGGACCGGGAGGTTCCTACGAGCAGTACTTC.

In its sample, this clone ranks as medium-sized. This sequence joins TRBV18 and TRBJ1-6; D remains ambiguous. The V gene lost 2 bases and the J gene lost 0 bases, with 11 bases spanning the gap. CDR1 and CDR2 (germline): KGHSH, LQKENI. This CDR3 is 17 amino acids long. CDR3 region: CASSPVAQSSYNSPLHF. The CDR3 bases are TGTGCCAGCTCACCAGTGGCACAGAGCTCCTATAATTCACCCCTCCACTTT.

This clone showed up just a few times. The chain combines TRBV6-2 or TRBV6-3 with TRBJ1-3; D unclear. CDR3 length: 15 amino acids. V lost 2 bases, J lost 0 bases, and 8 bases lay in between. In germline, CDR1 is MNHEY, CDR2 SVGEGT. CDR3 nucleotides: TGTGCCAGCAGTTACGGAGCCTTCTCTGGAAACACCATATATTTT. This encodes CASSYGAFSGNTIYF.

In this sample, this clone turned up many times. The chain employs TRBV3-1 and TRBJ1-1; D is unclear. The CDR3 consists of 12 residues. Trimming left V 7 bases short and J 3 bases short, with 9 bases between. CDR1 and CDR2 from the germline V gene are LGHDT and YNNKEL (reference sequence). The CDR3, as DNA: TGTGCCAGCAAGGAGGGCCACACTGAAGCTTTCTTT. It is translated as CASKEGHTEAFF.

This clone is labeled as medium-sized. The chain couples TRBV18 to TRBJ1-1, with D tentatively TRBD1 (5 bases). There are 16 residues in the CDR3. In germline, CDR1 is KGHSH, CDR2 LQKENI. V lost 0 bases and J 0 bases, leaving 11 bases between the germline ends. CDR3 in DNA: TGTGCCAGCTCACCACCGGGACGGCTAATGAACACTGAAGCTTTCTTT. Its translation is CASSPPGRLMNTEAFF.